These 15 T cell receptor beta chains share one sample of origin, sequenced in a study of PD-1 blockade in classical Hodgkin lymphoma. All the patients suffered relapse after autologous stem cell transplantation, and brentuximab vedotin exposure differed. Clones were sequenced by immunoSEQ multiplex PCR, and TCRdb holds only the in-frame ones, with some missing. The profile shows roughly 7,500 clones, under 90% of them singletons. The input for sequencing was peripheral blood mononuclear cells (PBMCs), taken at baseline. These receptor sequences come from a human donor with classical Hodgkin lymphoma.

The rearrangement links TRBV30 to TRBJ2-3, with 14 bases aligning to TRBD2. Trimming cost V 4 bases and J 3 bases; bases outside gene matches: 9. Germline V gives CDR1 GTSNPN, CDR2 SVGIG (reference sequence). The CDR3 consists of 17 residues. CDR3 sequence (DNA): TGTGCCTGGACCGGGACTAGCGGGAGCCTAGTGACAGATACGCAGTATTTT. It translates to CAWTGTSGSLVTDTQYF.

V usage is TRBV7-3 and J usage is TRBJ2-3; 8 bases fit TRBD1. The trim removed 5 bases at V and 1 base at J, leaving 2 bases unmatched. Germline V gene data show CDR1 as SGHTA and CDR2 as FQGTGA. The CDR3 covers 14 residues. CDR3 bases: TGTGCCAGCAGCAAGGACAGGGGCACAGATACGCAGTATTTT. Its protein product is CASSKDRGTDTQYF. Variable domain in full (rest from reference TRBV7-3 and TRBJ2-3): GAGVSQTPSNKVTEKGKYVELRCDPISGHTALYWYRQSLGQGPEFLIYFQGTGAADDSGLPNDRFFAVRPEGSVSTLKIQRTERGDSAVYLCASSKDRGTDTQYFGPGTRLTVL.

In this sample, this clone turned up once. J is TRBJ1-2 and V is TRBV5-1; 10 bases are shared with TRBD1. The J segment lost 5 bases and the V segment lost 3 bases, leaving 4 bases of the junction unmatched. From germline, CDR1 is SGHRS and CDR2 YFSETQ. The CDR3 totals 14 residues. Here the CDR3 DNA reads TGCGCCAGCAGCTCCAGGACAGGGGGGTATGGCTACACCTTC. Protein sequence: CASSSRTGGYGYTF.

This clone has more than one count but fewer than ten. The chain employs TRBV5-4 and TRBJ2-1; tentatively, D is TRBD2 (6 bases). The germline gives CDR1 SGHNT, CDR2 YYREEE (reference sequence). The V end was cut by 7 bases, the J end by 4 bases, with 18 bases between. The CDR3 extends over 15 amino acids. The CDR3 DNA follows: TGTGCCAGCGGTACGGGGACTGAAAGTTACAATGAGCAGTTCTTC. This codes for CASGTGTESYNEQFF.

The rearrangement joins TRBV13 to TRBJ2-7; 8 positions agree with TRBD1. After removal of 3 bases from V and 1 base from J, the junction contained 2 bases not matched to a gene. Germline-derived CDR1 and CDR2 are PRHDT and FYEKMQ (reference sequence). This CDR3 region has 14 residues. In DNA form, the CDR3 reads TGTGCCAGCAGCTTGGGACAGGCATCCTACGAGCAGTACTTC. Translating it yields CASSLGQASYEQYF.

V and J are TRBV19 and TRBJ1-1, with D uncertain. This CDR3 has 11 residues. The germline V gene encodes CDR1 LNHDA and CDR2 SQIVND (reference sequence). The V end lost 3 bases, the J end lost 8 bases, and 7 bases lay between the germline ends. The CDR3 DNA reads as TGTGCCAGTAGTATCGGTCGAGAAGCTTTCTTT. This encodes CASSIGREAFF.

The gene calls are TRBV6-5 and TRBJ2-7; the D gene is possibly TRBD2 (6 bases). The V gene lost 8 bases and the J gene lost 4 bases, with 9 bases spanning the gap. The CDR3 totals 11 residues. Germline assignment: CDR1 MNHEY and CDR2 SVGAGI. The CDR3 loop reads CASAAGYEQYF. CDR3 in DNA: TGTGCCAGCGCTGCGGGGTACGAGCAGTACTTC.

This clone was counted only a few times. The chain is built from TRBV6-1 and TRBJ2-7; TRBD2 matches 9 bases. Germline V lookup: CDR1 MNHNS, CDR2 SASEGT. With V trimmed by 7 bases and J by 5 bases, 9 bases remained unmatched. CDR3 length: 14 amino acids. CDR3 region: CASIYSGSLHEQYF. The CDR3 coding sequence is TGTGCCAGCATATATAGCGGGAGTCTACACGAGCAGTACTTC.

V and J are TRBV19 and TRBJ2-1, with 11 bases that match TRBD2. CDR1 is LNHDA and CDR2 is SQIVND in the germline V gene (reference sequence). The CDR3 runs to 18 residues. Losses at the gene ends were 6 bases for V and 8 bases for J; bases not matched to a gene: 18. The CDR3 spells CASSPYPYSGRANDEQFF. CDR3 DNA: TGTGCCAGTAGCCCCTACCCCTATAGCGGGAGGGCCAACGATGAGCAGTTCTTC. The full variable domain, its missing parts supplied by reference TRBV19 and TRBJ2-1, is DGGITQSPKYLFRKEGQNVTLSCEQNLNHDAMYWYRQDPGQGLRLIYYSQIVNDFQKGDIAEGYSVSREKKESFPLTVTSAQKNPTAFYLCASSPYPYSGRANDEQFFGPGTRLTVL.

This chain joins TRBV7-8 and TRBJ2-5; D is ambiguous. V lost 7 bases and J 2 bases, leaving 14 bases between the germline ends. Germline-derived CDR1 and CDR2 are SGHVS and FQNEAQ. The CDR3 is 14 amino acids. CDR3 amino acids: CASTNTARQETQYF. The CDR3, as DNA: TGTGCCAGCACTAACACGGCCCGACAAGAGACCCAGTACTTC.

The CDR3 DNA follows: TGTGCCTGGGCCCCCTCTAGCGGTCCGGGGGATACGCAGTATTTT. Translated: CAWAPSSGPGDTQYF. The rearrangement links TRBV30 to TRBJ2-3; 7 positions match TRBD2. The germline V gene encodes CDR1 GTSNPN and CDR2 SVGIG (reference sequence). The CDR3 has 15 residues. V lost 5 bases and J lost 6; bases outside the gene matches: 14.

The chain joins TRBV7-2 to TRBJ1-1; no clear D. The CDR3 runs 14 residues. Germline assignment: CDR1 SGHTA and CDR2 FQGNSA. The V gene lost 5 bases and the J gene lost 0 bases, with 10 bases spanning the gap. The CDR3 region has the DNA TGTGCCAGCAGCCCAATCCGAATGAACACTGAAGCTTTCTTT. It is translated as CASSPIRMNTEAFF.

The V call is TRBV19, the J call TRBJ2-5; TRBD2 is a possible D gene (5 bases). The CDR3 runs 12 residues. The V gene lost 3 bases and the J gene lost 6 bases, with 8 bases spanning the gap. CDR1 is LNHDA, CDR2 SQIVND, per germline (reference sequence). The CDR3 region is CASSMTGKTQYF. CDR3 bases: TGTGCCAGTAGTATGACGGGAAAGACCCAGTACTTC.

The genes are TRBV7-8 and TRBJ2-5, with TRBD2 matching over 8 bases. The CDR3 length is 13 residues. The J segment lost 4 bases and the V segment lost 5 bases, leaving 3 bases of the junction unmatched. The germline gives CDR1 SGHVS, CDR2 FQNEAQ. This CDR3 reads CASSPAGVETQYF. CDR3 coding DNA: TGTGCCAGCAGCCCAGCGGGAGTAGAGACCCAGTACTTC.

The rearrangement links TRBV4-3 to TRBJ2-7, with D possibly matching TRBD2 (7 bases). Germline loops: CDR1 LGHNA, CDR2 YSLEER. Trimming pared 1 base from V and 7 bases from J, leaving 17 bases between. The CDR3 runs 15 residues. The CDR3: CASSQVGGGLREQYF. In DNA, the CDR3 is TGCGCCAGCAGCCAAGTGGGCGGGGGCCTTCGAGAGCAGTACTTC.